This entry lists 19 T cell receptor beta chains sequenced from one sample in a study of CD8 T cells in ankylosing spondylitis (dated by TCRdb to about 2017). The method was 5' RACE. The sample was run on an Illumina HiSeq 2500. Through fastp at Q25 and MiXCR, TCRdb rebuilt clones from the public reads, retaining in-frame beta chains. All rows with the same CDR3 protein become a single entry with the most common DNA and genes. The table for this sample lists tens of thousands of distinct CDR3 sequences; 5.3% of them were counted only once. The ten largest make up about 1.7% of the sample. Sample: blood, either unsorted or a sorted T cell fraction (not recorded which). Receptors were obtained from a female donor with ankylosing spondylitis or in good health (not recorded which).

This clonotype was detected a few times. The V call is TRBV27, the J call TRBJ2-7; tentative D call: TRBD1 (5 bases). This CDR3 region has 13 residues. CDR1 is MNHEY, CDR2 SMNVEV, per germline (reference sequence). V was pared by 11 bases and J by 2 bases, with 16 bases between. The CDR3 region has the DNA TGTGCCCGCCGGCAGCAGGGAACCTACGAGCAGTACTTC. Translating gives CARRQQGTYEQYF.

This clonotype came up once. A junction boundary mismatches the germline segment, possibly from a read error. CDR3 nucleotides: TGTGCCAGCAGCGTATTTGTGGACGGGGATCTGTTTTTT. It is translated as CASSVFVDGDLFF. The chain has TRBV9 and TRBJ2-2; perhaps TRBD2 as D (5 bases). The CDR3 contains 13 residues. Germline V CDR1 and CDR2: SGDLS, YYNGEE.

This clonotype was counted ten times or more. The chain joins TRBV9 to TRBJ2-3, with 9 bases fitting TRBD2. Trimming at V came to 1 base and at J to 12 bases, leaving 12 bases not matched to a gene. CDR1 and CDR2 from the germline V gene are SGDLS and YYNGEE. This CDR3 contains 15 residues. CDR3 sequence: CASSVTVAGGSSQYF. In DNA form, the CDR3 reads TGTGCCAGCAGCGTAACGGTGGCGGGGGGGTCGTCTCAGTATTTT.

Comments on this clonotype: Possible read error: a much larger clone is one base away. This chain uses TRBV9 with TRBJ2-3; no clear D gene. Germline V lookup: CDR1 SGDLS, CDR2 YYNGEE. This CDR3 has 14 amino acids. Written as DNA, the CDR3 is TGTGCCAGGAGCGTAGACCCCGGCCATTTTACGCAGTATTTT. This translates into CARSVDPGHFTQYF.

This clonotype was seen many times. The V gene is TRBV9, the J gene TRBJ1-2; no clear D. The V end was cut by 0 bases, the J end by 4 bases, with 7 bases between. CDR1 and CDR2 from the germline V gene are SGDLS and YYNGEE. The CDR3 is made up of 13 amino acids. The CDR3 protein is CASSVAVGYGYTF. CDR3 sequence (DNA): TGTGCCAGCAGCGTAGCGGTGGGCTATGGCTACACCTTC.

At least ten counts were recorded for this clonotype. The CDR3 is CASSATGGGETQYF. Written as DNA, the CDR3 is TGTGCCAGCAGCGCGACAGGGGGCGGAGAGACCCAGTACTTC. The genes are TRBV9 and TRBJ2-5; 10 bases line up with TRBD1. Germline CDR1 reads SGDLS; CDR2 reads YYNGEE. CDR3 length equals 14 residues. J was trimmed by 4 bases and V by 3 bases; bases with no gene match: 3. Combining the CDR3 with reference TRBV9 and TRBJ2-5 gives the whole variable domain DSGVTQTPKHLITATGQRVTLRCSPRSGDLSVYWYQQSLDQGLQFLIQYYNGEERAKGNILERFSAQQFPDLHSELNLSSLELGDSALYFCASSATGGGETQYFGPGTRLLVL.

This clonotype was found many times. The CDR3 loop reads CASSPEARVYEQYF. CDR3 nucleotide sequence: TGTGCCAGCAGCCCCGAGGCCAGGGTCTACGAGCAGTACTTC. The chain is built from TRBV9 and TRBJ2-7; possible D gene TRBD1, 5 bases. Trimming took 4 bases from V and 3 from J, leaving 14 bases between them. CDR1 SGDLS and CDR2 YYNGEE come from the germline V gene. The CDR3 consists of 14 residues.

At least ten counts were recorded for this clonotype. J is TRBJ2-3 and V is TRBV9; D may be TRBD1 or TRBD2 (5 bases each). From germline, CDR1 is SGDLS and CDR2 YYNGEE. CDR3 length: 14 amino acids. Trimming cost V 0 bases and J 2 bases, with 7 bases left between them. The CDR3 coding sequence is TGTGCCAGCAGCGTAGCAGGGACCACAGATACGCAGTATTTT. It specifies CASSVAGTTDTQYF.

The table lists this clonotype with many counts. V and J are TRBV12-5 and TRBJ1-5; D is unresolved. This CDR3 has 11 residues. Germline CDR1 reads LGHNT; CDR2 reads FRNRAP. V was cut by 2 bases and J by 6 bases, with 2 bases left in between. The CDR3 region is CASGLSQPQHF. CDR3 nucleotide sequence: TGTGCTAGTGGTTTGAGTCAGCCCCAGCATTTT.

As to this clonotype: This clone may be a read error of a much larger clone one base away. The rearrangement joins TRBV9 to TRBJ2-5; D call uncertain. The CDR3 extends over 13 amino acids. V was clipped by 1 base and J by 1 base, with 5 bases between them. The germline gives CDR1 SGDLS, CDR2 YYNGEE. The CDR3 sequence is CASSVHSQETQYF. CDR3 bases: TGTGCCAGCAGCGTACACTCCCAAGAGACCCAGTACTTC.

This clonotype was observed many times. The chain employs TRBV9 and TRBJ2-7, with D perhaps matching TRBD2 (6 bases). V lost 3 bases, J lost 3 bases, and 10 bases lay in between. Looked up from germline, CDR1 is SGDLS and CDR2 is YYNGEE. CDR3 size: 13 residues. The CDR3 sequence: CASSALGGYEQYF. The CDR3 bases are TGTGCCAGCAGCGCACTCGGGGGCTACGAGCAGTACTTC.

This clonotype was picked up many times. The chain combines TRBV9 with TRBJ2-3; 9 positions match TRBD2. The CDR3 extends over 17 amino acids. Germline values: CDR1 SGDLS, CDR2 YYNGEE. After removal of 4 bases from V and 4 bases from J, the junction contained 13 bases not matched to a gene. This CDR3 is CASSTLGGGAYPDTQYF. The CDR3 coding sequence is TGTGCCAGCAGCACCCTTGGCGGGGGGGCCTATCCAGATACGCAGTATTTT. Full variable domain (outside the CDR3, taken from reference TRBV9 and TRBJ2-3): DSGVTQTPKHLITATGQRVTLRCSPRSGDLSVYWYQQSLDQGLQFLIQYYNGEERAKGNILERFSAQQFPDLHSELNLSSLELGDSALYFCASSTLGGGAYPDTQYFGPGTRLTVL.

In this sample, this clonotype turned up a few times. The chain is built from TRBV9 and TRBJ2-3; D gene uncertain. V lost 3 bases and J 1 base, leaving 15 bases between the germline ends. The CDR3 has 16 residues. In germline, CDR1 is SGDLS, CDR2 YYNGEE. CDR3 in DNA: TGTGCCAGCAGCGATAGGGTATCCCAGGGCACAGATACGCAGTATTTT. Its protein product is CASSDRVSQGTDTQYF. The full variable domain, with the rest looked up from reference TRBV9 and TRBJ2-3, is DSGVTQTPKHLITATGQRVTLRCSPRSGDLSVYWYQQSLDQGLQFLIQYYNGEERAKGNILERFSAQQFPDLHSELNLSSLELGDSALYFCASSDRVSQGTDTQYFGPGTRLTVL.

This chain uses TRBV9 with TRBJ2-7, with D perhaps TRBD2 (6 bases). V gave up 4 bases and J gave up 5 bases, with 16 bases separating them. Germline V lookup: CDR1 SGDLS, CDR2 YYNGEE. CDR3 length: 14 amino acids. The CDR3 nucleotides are TGTGCCAGCAGCCCGGGGGTCAGGAACCACGAGCAGTACTTC. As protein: CASSPGVRNHEQYF.

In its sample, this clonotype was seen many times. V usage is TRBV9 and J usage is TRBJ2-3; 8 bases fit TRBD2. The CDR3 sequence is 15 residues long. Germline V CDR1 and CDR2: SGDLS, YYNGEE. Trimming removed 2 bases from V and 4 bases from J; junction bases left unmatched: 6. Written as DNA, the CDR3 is TGTGCCAGCAGCGTCGGACTAGCCGCCGCAGATACGCAGTATTTT. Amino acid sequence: CASSVGLAAADTQYF.

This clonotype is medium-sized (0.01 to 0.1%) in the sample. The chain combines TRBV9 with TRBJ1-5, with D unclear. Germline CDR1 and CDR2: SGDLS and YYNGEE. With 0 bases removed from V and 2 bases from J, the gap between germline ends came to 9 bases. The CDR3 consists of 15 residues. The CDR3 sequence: CASSVEGYRNQPQHF. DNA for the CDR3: TGTGCCAGCAGCGTAGAAGGATATCGCAATCAGCCCCAGCATTTT.

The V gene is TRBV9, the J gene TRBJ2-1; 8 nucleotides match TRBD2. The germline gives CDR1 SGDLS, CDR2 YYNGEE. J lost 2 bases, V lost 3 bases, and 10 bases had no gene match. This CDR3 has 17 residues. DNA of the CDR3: TGTGCCAGCAGCGGAGAAGGCGGGACTAGAGCCTACAATGAGCAGTTCTTC. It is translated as CASSGEGGTRAYNEQFF.

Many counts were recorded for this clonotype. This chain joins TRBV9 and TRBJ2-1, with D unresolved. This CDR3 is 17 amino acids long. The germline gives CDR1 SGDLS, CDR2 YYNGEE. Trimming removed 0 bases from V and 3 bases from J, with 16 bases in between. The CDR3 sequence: CASSVEWRYADYNEQFF. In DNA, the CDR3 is TGTGCCAGCAGCGTAGAGTGGCGGTATGCGGACTACAATGAGCAGTTCTTC.

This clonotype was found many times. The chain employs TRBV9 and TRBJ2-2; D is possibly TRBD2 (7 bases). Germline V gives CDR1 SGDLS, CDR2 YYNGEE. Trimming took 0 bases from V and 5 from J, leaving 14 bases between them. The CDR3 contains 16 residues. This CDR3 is CASSVGAGARTGELFF. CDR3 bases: TGTGCCAGCAGCGTAGGGGCGGGGGCACGGACCGGGGAGCTGTTTTTT.